The 32 T cell receptor beta chains below were found in one sample sequenced in a study of shared clonotypes between healthy human individuals. Generated by immunoSEQ multiplex PCR, the TCRdb table keeps only in-frame clones and is missing some. The table has approximately 1,500,000 clones, roughly 96% seen once. Sequences were obtained from naive CD4+ T cells sorted from blood. Described subset: CD45RA+ positively selected. The origin of the receptors is a young man in good health.

The V call is TRBV11-2, the J call TRBJ2-7; D is perhaps TRBD1 (5 bases). The CDR3 has 15 amino acids. Trimming cost V 2 bases and J 0 bases, with 11 bases left between them. The germline V gene has CDR1 SGHAT and CDR2 FQNNGV. CDR3 sequence: CASSLRQPSSYEQYF. For the CDR3, the DNA is TGTGCCAGCAGCTTACGACAGCCCAGCTCCTACGAGCAGTACTTC.

CDR3 sequence reads: CASRGEGRSSYNEQFF. CDR3 nucleotide sequence: TGTGCCAGCAGGGGGGAGGGTCGCTCCTCCTACAATGAGCAGTTCTTC. The chain has TRBV14 and TRBJ2-1; TRBD2 matches 7 bases. The CDR3 has 16 amino acids. V lost 6 bases to trimming and J lost 0 bases; unmatched junction nucleotides: 8. CDR1 and CDR2 (germline): SGHDN, FVKESK.

V usage is TRBV14 and J usage is TRBJ2-5; D gene uncertain. CDR1 SGHDN and CDR2 FVKESK come from the germline V gene. This CDR3 comprises 15 residues. V lost 1 base and J lost 5, with 14 bases in between. CDR3 protein: CASSQAPISLETQYF. In DNA form, the CDR3 reads TGTGCCAGCAGCCAAGCCCCGATTAGTTTGGAGACCCAGTACTTC.

The chain has TRBV5-4 and TRBJ1-3; D is undetermined. This CDR3 region has 16 residues. Trimming removed 0 bases at V and 2 bases at J, with 12 bases between. Germline V gene sequence: CDR1 SGHNT, CDR2 YYREEE (reference sequence). The CDR3, as DNA: TGTGCCAGCAGCTTGGGTGGGGTCCTTCCTGGAAACACCATATATTTT. It is translated as CASSLGGVLPGNTIYF. Looking up the rest from reference TRBV5-4 and TRBJ1-3 gives the full variable domain: ETGVTQSPTHLIKTRGQQVTLRCSSQSGHNTVSWYQQALGQGPQFIFQYYREEENGRGNFPPRFSGLQFPNYSSELNVNALELDDSALYLCASSLGGVLPGNTIYFGEGSWLTVV.

The chain carries TRBV27 and TRBJ2-7; 8 bases agree with TRBD2. V shed 5 bases and J 0 bases; nucleotides not matched to a gene: 9. Germline values: CDR1 MNHEY, CDR2 SMNVEV (reference sequence). The CDR3 contains 16 residues. The CDR3 bases are TGTGCCAGCAGTCCAAGGCGGGGGGCCAGCTCCTACGAGCAGTACTTC. Translating gives CASSPRRGASSYEQYF.

This sequence joins TRBV30 and TRBJ1-5, with 7 bases fitting TRBD1. Looked up from germline, CDR1 is GTSNPN and CDR2 is SVGIG (reference sequence). V lost 0 bases and J lost 0; bases outside the gene matches: 8. The CDR3 extends over 17 amino acids. The CDR3: CAWSVLGQDYSNQPQHF. The CDR3 coding sequence is TGTGCCTGGAGTGTACTTGGACAGGATTATAGCAATCAGCCCCAGCATTTT.

This clone was found once. The chain links TRBV9 to TRBJ2-2; TRBD2 is a possible D gene (6 bases). V gave up 4 bases and J gave up 6 bases, with 13 bases separating them. The germline V gene encodes CDR1 SGDLS and CDR2 YYNGEE. This CDR3 contains 14 residues. For the CDR3, the DNA is TGTGCCAGCAGCCCCGGGACTGTCGCCGGGGAGCTGTTTTTT. It translates to CASSPGTVAGELFF.

The V and J genes are TRBV7-2 and TRBJ2-7; 9 nucleotides line up with TRBD1. From germline, CDR1 is SGHTA and CDR2 FQGNSA. This CDR3 is 15 amino acids long. With 5 bases clipped from V and 1 base from J, the junction kept 6 bases outside the gene matches. DNA for the CDR3: TGTGCCAGCAGCCGCGGGACAGGGATTTCCTACGAGCAGTACTTC. The encoded protein is CASSRGTGISYEQYF.

This clone was counted only a few times. The chain joins TRBV19 to TRBJ2-7; the D is unclear. Trimming pared 4 bases from V and 4 bases from J, leaving 11 bases between. The CDR3 is 13 amino acids. CDR1 and CDR2 (germline): LNHDA, SQIVND (reference sequence). Here the CDR3 reads CASSTRSWYEQYF. CDR3 nucleotides: TGTGCCAGTAGTACACGGAGCTGGTACGAGCAGTACTTC.

This sequence joins TRBV11-3 and TRBJ1-1; no clear D gene. The V gene lost 0 bases and the J gene lost 8 bases, with 10 bases spanning the gap. CDR3 length: 13 amino acids. Germline values: CDR1 SGHNT, CDR2 YENEEA. Here the CDR3 DNA reads TGTGCCAGCAGCTTAGATGTCGGACGGGAAGCTTTCTTT. This codes for CASSLDVGREAFF.

The chain is built from TRBV5-6 and TRBJ1-4; D is ambiguous. CDR1 is SGHDT and CDR2 is YYEEEE in the germline V gene. The CDR3 spans 14 residues. V lost 1 base to trimming and J lost 0 bases, with 4 bases between them. CDR3 residues: CASSLYATNEKLFF. As DNA, the CDR3 is TGTGCCAGCAGCTTGTATGCAACTAATGAAAAACTGTTTTTT.

This clone appeared a single time. The chain employs TRBV27 and TRBJ2-5; D gene uncertain. The CDR3 spans 12 residues. V was shortened by 7 bases and J by 2 bases, with 8 bases between the two germline ends. The germline CDR1 and CDR2 sequences are MNHEY and SMNVEV (reference sequence). The CDR3 nucleotides read TGTGCCAGCAACGGGTGGCAAGAGACCCAGTACTTC. Its translation: CASNGWQETQYF.

The genes are TRBV18 and TRBJ2-5; D call uncertain. V was shortened by 7 bases and J by 5 bases, with 8 bases between the two germline ends. Germline V gene lookup returns CDR1 KGHSH and CDR2 LQKENI. This CDR3 has 11 amino acids. For the CDR3, the DNA is TGTGCCAGCTGCGTAAAGGAGACCCAGTACTTC. Encoded protein: CASCVKETQYF.

CDR3 sequence (DNA): TGTGCCAGCAGTAGCCGGGACAGAGCCGGGGAGCTGTTTTTT. This encodes CASSSRDRAGELFF. The chain recombines TRBV27 with TRBJ2-2; TRBD1 matches at 7 bases. Trimming at V came to 5 bases and at J to 6 bases, leaving 6 bases not matched to a gene. The CDR3 has 14 residues. From germline, CDR1 is MNHEY and CDR2 SMNVEV (reference sequence).

The V call is TRBV5-4, the J call TRBJ1-5, with D possibly matching TRBD1 (5 bases). Trimming pared 2 bases from V and 7 bases from J, leaving 10 bases between. The germline CDR1 and CDR2 sequences are SGHNT and YYREEE (reference sequence). This CDR3 region has 13 residues. Here the CDR3 DNA reads TGTGCCAGCAGCTTTACGGGGGAACAGCCCCAGCATTTT. It codes for CASSFTGEQPQHF.

The V call is TRBV4-1, the J call TRBJ2-1, with 9 bases aligning to TRBD1. V gave up 9 bases and J gave up 5 bases; unmatched junction bases: 8. Germline V gene data show CDR1 as MGHRA and CDR2 as YSYEKL. The length of the CDR3 is 14 residues. The CDR3 DNA reads as TGCGCCAGTCAGAACCGGGACAGGGACAATGAGCAGTTCTTC. It yields the protein CASQNRDRDNEQFF.

CDR3: CASSLWPDGELFF. The CDR3 bases are TGTGCCAGCAGTTTATGGCCAGACGGGGAGCTGTTTTTT. The genes are TRBV28 and TRBJ2-2; D gene ambiguous. CDR3 length: 13 amino acids. Germline CDR1 MDHEN, CDR2 SYDVKM. Trimming removed 0 bases from V and 7 bases from J, with 6 bases in between.

This clone was seen just once. The chain carries TRBV6-1 and TRBJ2-7; D not resolved. CDR3 size: 13 residues. CDR1 and CDR2 from the germline V gene are MNHNS and SASEGT. V was clipped by 9 bases and J by 6 bases, with 18 bases between them. CDR3 DNA sequence: TGTGCCAGTAGTCGGACGGGCCCTATCGAGCAGTACTTC. This codes for CASSRTGPIEQYF.

This clone was seen a single time. The J gene is TRBJ2-1, the V gene TRBV7-3, with 10 bases lining up with TRBD2. CDR3 size: 15 residues. V shed 5 bases and J 9 bases; nucleotides not matched to a gene: 10. Per germline, CDR1 SGHTA and CDR2 FQGTGA. CDR3: CASSPSVAGGSEQFF. In DNA, the CDR3 is TGTGCCAGCAGCCCGAGTGTAGCGGGAGGCTCTGAGCAGTTCTTC.

The chain carries TRBV11-2 and TRBJ2-7, with D uncertain. CDR1 and CDR2 from the germline V gene are SGHAT and FQNNGV. The CDR3 spans 13 residues. Trimming removed 5 bases from V and 2 bases from J, with 10 bases in between. This CDR3 reads CASSLGGTYEQYF. CDR3 nucleotide sequence: TGTGCCAGCAGCCTGGGCGGTACCTACGAGCAGTACTTC.

This chain joins TRBV2 and TRBJ2-1; 11 nucleotides align to TRBD1. This CDR3 is built from 18 residues. Germline lookup yields CDR1 SNHLY and CDR2 FYNNEI. V shed 0 bases and J 7 bases; nucleotides not matched to a gene: 11. The CDR3 nucleotides read TGTGCCAGCAGTGAAGCGGCCGGGACAGGGGGGCCTCGGAATGAGCAGTTCTTC. This encodes CASSEAAGTGGPRNEQFF.

The CDR3 DNA follows: TGCAGCGTTGGTCAGCGGCAAGCTAATGAGCAGTTCTTC. Encoded protein: CSVGQRQANEQFF. J is TRBJ2-1 and V is TRBV29-1, with D tentatively TRBD2 (5 bases). V shed 4 bases and J shed 7 bases, with 14 bases lying between them. The germline V gene has CDR1 SQVTM and CDR2 ANQGSEA. The CDR3 contains 13 residues.

The chain links TRBV4-2 to TRBJ2-4; D unresolved. The CDR3 runs 16 residues. CDR1 is LGHNA and CDR2 is YNFKEQ in the germline V gene. With 0 bases removed from V and 2 bases from J, the gap between germline ends came to 11 bases. The CDR3 region is CASSQDLSKSKNIQYF. The CDR3, as DNA: TGTGCCAGCAGCCAAGATCTTAGTAAGTCCAAAAACATTCAGTACTTC.

The chain uses TRBV5-1 and TRBJ2-3, with 7 bases lining up with TRBD2. This CDR3 is built from 15 residues. The V gene end was trimmed by 0 bases and the J gene end by 4 bases; junction bases not matched to a gene: 5. Germline V gene data show CDR1 as SGHRS and CDR2 as YFSETQ. As DNA, the CDR3 is TGCGCCAGCAGCTTGGTAGGACTAGACTCAGATACGCAGTATTTT. It translates to CASSLVGLDSDTQYF.

This chain links TRBV9 with TRBJ2-2, with no clear D. This CDR3 spans 14 amino acids. Between the trimmed V and J ends, which lost 0 bases and 6 bases, there was a span of 9 bases. Looked up from germline, CDR1 is SGDLS and CDR2 is YYNGEE. The CDR3 nucleotides are TGTGCCAGCAGCGTAGGGCCTGAGTCCGGGGAGCTGTTTTTT. Its protein product is CASSVGPESGELFF.

This chain connects TRBV28 to TRBJ2-3; TRBD1 or TRBD2 may be the D gene (5 bases each). Germline values: CDR1 MDHEN, CDR2 SYDVKM. The CDR3 covers 14 residues. V lost 8 bases to trimming and J lost 0 bases, with 12 bases between them. CDR3 loop: CASPPGRSTDTQYF. CDR3 nucleotide sequence: TGTGCCAGCCCCCCGGGACGGAGCACAGATACGCAGTATTTT.

The V gene is TRBV20-1, the J gene TRBJ2-1; D gene unclear. The V end lost 3 bases, the J end lost 12 bases, and 12 bases lay between the germline ends. Germline values: CDR1 DFQATT, CDR2 SNEGSKA (reference sequence). This CDR3 spans 11 amino acids. The DNA of the CDR3 is TGCAGTGCTAGTACCTTAGCAAGGCAGTTCTTC. It yields the protein CSASTLARQFF.

The chain uses TRBV6-1 and TRBJ1-2, with 9 bases identical to TRBD1. Germline values: CDR1 MNHNS, CDR2 SASEGT. The CDR3 sequence is 15 residues long. V shed 1 base, J shed 5 bases, and the junction held 5 bases outside the gene matches. CDR3 residues: CASSEEGDRVYGYTF. CDR3 DNA sequence: TGTGCCAGCAGTGAAGAAGGGGACAGGGTGTATGGCTACACCTTC.

This clone has a single count. The CDR3 loop reads CASSQSPGIPEKLFF. In nucleotides, the CDR3 is TGTGCCAGCAGCCAATCGCCTGGAATCCCTGAAAAACTGTTTTTT. J is TRBJ1-4 and V is TRBV16; D remains ambiguous. The germline CDR1 and CDR2 sequences are KGHSY and FQNENV. This CDR3 contains 15 residues. Trimming shortened V by 0 bases and J by 7 bases, and 12 bases separated the two germline ends.

Worth noting for this clone: The sample holds other DNA sequences that translate to the same CDR3. The rearrangement joins TRBV29-1 to TRBJ2-3, with 10 bases aligning to TRBD2. The CDR3 covers 14 residues. Trimming cost V 6 bases and J 0 bases; bases outside gene matches: 3. Germline-derived CDR1 and CDR2 are SQVTM and ANQGSEA. The CDR3 sequence is CSVLAGVSTDTQYF. The CDR3, as DNA: TGCAGCGTCCTAGCGGGAGTTAGCACAGATACGCAGTATTTT.

The chain links TRBV29-1 to TRBJ1-4; D not resolved. Trimming removed 5 bases from V and 7 bases from J, with 14 bases in between. The CDR3 contains 13 residues. Germline-derived CDR1 and CDR2 are SQVTM and ANQGSEA. The chain's CDR3 is CSVKRVSGEKLFF. In nucleotides, the CDR3 is TGCAGCGTTAAAAGGGTTAGCGGTGAAAAACTGTTTTTT.

The chain uses TRBV11-2 and TRBJ1-4; D unresolved. V was shortened by 4 bases and J by 1 base, with 13 bases between the two germline ends. This CDR3 has 16 residues. CDR1 is SGHAT and CDR2 is FQNNGV in the germline V gene. CDR3: CASSSKTFLTNEKLFF. The CDR3 bases are TGTGCCAGCAGCTCGAAGACATTTTTAACTAATGAAAAACTGTTTTTT.